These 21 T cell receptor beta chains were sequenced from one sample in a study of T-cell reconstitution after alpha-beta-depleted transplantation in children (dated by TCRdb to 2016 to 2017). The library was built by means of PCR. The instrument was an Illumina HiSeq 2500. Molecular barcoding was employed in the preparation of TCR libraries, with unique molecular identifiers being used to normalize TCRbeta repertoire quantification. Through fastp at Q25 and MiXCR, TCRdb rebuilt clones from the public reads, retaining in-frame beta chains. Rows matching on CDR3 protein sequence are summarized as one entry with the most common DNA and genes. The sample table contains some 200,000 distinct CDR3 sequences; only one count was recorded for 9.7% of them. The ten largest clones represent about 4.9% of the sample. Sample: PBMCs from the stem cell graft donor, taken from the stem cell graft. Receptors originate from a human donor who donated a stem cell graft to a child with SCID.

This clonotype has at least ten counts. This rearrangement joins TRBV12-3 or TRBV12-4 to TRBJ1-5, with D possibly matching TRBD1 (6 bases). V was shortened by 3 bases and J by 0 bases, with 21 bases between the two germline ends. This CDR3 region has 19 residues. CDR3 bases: TGTGCCAGCAGTTTTATTCGGGACACGGGCGGATTTAGCAATCAGCCCCAGCATTTT. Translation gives CASSFIRDTGGFSNQPQHF.

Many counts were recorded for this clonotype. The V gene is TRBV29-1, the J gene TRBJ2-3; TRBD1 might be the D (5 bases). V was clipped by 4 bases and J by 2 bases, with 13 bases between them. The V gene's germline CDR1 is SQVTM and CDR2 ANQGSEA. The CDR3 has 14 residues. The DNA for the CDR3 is TGCAGCGTTGCTAGGACACGCCTCACAGATACGCAGTATTTT. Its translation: CSVARTRLTDTQYF.

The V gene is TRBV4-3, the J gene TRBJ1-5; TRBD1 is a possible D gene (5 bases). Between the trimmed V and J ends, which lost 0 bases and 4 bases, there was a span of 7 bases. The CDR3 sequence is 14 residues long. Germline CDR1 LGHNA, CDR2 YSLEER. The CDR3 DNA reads TGCGCCAGCAGCCAAGATTGGACAAATCAGCCCCAGCATTTT. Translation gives CASSQDWTNQPQHF.

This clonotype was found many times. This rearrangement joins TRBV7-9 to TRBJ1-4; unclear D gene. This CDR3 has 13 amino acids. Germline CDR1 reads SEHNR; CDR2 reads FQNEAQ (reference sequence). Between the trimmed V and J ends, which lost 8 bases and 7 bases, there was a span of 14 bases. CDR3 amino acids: CASADRAVEKLFF. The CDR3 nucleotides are TGTGCCAGCGCGGACCGGGCCGTTGAAAAACTGTTTTTT.

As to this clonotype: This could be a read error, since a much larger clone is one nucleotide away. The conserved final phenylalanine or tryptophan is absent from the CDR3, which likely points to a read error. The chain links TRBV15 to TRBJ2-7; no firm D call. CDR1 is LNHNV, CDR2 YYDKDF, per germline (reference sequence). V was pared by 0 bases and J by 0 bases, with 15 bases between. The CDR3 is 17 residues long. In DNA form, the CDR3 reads TGTGCCACCAGCAGAGATATGGCAGCCAGCTTCTCCTACGAGCAGTACTCC. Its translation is CATSRDMAASFSYEQYS.

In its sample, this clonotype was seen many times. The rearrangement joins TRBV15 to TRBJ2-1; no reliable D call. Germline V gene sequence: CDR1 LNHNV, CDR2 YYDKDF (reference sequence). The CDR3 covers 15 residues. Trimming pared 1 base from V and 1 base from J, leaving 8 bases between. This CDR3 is CATSRGLGSYNEQFF. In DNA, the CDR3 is TGTGCCACCAGCAGAGGCCTAGGTTCCTACAATGAGCAGTTCTTC.

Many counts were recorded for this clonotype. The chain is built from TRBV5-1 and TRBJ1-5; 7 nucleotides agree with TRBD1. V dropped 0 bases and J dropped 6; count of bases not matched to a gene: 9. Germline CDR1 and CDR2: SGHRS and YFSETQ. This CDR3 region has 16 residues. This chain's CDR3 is CASSLEGGGLSQPQHF. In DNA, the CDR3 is TGCGCCAGCAGCTTGGAGGGAGGGGGCTTAAGTCAGCCCCAGCATTTT.

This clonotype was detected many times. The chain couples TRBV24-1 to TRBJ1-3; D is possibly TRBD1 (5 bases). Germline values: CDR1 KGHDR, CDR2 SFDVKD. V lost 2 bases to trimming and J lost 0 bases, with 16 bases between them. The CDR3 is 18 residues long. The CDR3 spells CATSDYGGFLHSGNTIYF. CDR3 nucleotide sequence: TGTGCCACCAGTGATTACGGGGGATTTCTACACTCTGGAAACACCATATATTTT.

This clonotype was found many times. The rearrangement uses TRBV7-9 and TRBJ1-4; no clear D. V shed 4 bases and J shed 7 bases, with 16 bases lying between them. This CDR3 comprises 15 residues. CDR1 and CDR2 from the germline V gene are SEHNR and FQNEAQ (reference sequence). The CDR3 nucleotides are TGTGCCAGCAGCTGGGTGTCCCCCGACGCTGAAAAACTGTTTTTT. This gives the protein CASSWVSPDAEKLFF.

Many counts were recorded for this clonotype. The CDR3 nucleotides are TGTGCCAGCAGCTTAGCGGAGGACGAGTACAACTATGGCTACACCTTC. It is translated as CASSLAEDEYNYGYTF. V and J are TRBV7-9 and TRBJ1-2; D unresolved. The length of the CDR3 is 16 residues. CDR1 SEHNR and CDR2 FQNEAQ come from the germline V gene (reference sequence). The germline V and J ends were trimmed by 0 bases and 2 bases, with 13 bases remaining between them.

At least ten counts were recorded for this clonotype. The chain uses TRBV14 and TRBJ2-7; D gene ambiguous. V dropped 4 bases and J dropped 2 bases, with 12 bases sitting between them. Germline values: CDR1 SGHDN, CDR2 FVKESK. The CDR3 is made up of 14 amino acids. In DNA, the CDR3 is TGTGCCAGCAGCCCCCTGACAACTACCTACGAGCAGTACTTC. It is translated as CASSPLTTTYEQYF.

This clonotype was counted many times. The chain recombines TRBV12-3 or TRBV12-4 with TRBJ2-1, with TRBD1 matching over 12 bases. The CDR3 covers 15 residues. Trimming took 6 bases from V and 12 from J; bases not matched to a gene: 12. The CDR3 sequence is CASRRPGQGARAQFF. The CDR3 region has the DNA TGTGCCAGCAGACGTCCGGGACAGGGGGCGAGGGCGCAGTTCTTC.

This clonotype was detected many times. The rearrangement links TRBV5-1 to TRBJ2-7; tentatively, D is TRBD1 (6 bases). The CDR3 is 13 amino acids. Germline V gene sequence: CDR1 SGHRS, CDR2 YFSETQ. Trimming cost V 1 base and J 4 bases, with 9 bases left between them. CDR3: CASSLTGMYEQYF. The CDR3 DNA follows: TGCGCCAGCAGCTTGACAGGGATGTACGAGCAGTACTTC. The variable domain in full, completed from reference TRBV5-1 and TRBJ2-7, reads KAGVTQTPRYLIKTRGQQVTLSCSPISGHRSVSWYQQTPGQGLQFLFEYFSETQRNKGNFPGRFSGRQFSNSRSEMNVSTLELGDSALYLCASSLTGMYEQYFGPGTRLTVT.

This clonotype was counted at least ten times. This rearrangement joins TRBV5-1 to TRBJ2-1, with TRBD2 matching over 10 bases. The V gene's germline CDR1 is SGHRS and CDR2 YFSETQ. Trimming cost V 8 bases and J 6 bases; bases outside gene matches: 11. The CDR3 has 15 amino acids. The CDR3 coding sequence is TGCGCCAGTACCCCCCTAGCGGGGGTCGTCAATGAGCAGTTCTTC. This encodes CASTPLAGVVNEQFF.

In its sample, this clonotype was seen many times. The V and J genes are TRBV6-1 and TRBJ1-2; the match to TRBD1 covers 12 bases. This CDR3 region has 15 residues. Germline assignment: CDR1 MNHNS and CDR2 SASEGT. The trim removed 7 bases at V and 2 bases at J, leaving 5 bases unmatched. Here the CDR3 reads CASTRGQGANYGYTF. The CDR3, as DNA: TGTGCCAGCACTAGGGGACAGGGGGCGAACTATGGCTACACCTTC.

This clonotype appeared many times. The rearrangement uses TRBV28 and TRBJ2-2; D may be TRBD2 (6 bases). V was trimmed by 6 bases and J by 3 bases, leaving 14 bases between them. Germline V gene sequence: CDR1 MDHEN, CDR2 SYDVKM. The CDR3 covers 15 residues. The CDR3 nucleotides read TGTGCCAGCAGGTCTCCCGGGACTGACACCGGGGAGCTGTTTTTT. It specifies CASRSPGTDTGELFF.

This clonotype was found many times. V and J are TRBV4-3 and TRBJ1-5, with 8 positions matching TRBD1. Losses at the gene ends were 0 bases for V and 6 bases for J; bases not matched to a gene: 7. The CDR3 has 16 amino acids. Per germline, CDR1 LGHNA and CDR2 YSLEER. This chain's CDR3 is CASSQDLRGRFQPQHF. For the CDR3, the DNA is TGCGCCAGCAGCCAAGATCTCAGGGGGCGGTTTCAGCCCCAGCATTTT.

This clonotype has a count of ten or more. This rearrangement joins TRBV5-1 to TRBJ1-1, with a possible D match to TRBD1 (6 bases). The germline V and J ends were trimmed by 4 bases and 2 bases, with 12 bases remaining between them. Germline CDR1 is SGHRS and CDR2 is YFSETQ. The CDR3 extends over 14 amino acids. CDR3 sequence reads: CASSRDTHNTEAFF. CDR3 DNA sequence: TGCGCCAGCAGCCGGGACACCCACAACACTGAAGCTTTCTTT.

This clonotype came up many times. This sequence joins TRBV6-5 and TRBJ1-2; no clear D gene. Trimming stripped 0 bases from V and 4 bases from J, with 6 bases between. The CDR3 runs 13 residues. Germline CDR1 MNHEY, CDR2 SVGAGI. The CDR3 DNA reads TGTGCCAGCAGTTACTCAAGGGCCTATGGCTACACCTTC. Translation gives CASSYSRAYGYTF.

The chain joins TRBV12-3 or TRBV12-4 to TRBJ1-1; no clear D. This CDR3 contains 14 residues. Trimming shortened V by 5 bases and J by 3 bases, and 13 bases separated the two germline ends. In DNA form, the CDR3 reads TGTGCCAGCAGTCCCCTAGGGCCCTACACTGAAGCTTTCTTT. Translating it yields CASSPLGPYTEAFF.

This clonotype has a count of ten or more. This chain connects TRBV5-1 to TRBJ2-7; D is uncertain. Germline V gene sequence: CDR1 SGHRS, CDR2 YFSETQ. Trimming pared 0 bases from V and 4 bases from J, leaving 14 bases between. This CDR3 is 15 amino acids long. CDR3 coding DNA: TGCGCCAGCAGCTTGGGGTCGCAACCATCTTACGAGCAGTACTTC. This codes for CASSLGSQPSYEQYF.